The clone carrying this T cell receptor (beta chain) appeared many times. Its antigen is undetermined. The source of the sample is a study of T cells in Graves' hyperthyroidism and ophthalmopathy. PBMCs came from roughly 10 ml fresh peripheral blood. General observations from the study: Ophthalmopathy was model-predicted a median around 6.1 months pre-onset.

This CDR3 region has 15 residues. V gave up 4 bases and J gave up 1 base; unmatched junction bases: 5. From germline, CDR1 is MNHEY and CDR2 SMNVEV (reference sequence). RNA transcripts yielded amplified TCR beta CDR3 regions. The TCR CDR3 was amplified in a first-round RT-PCR using the HTBI primer set. In TCRdb, the multiplex PCR reads were re-called with MiXCR into one record per CDR3 protein. The sample has some 760,000 distinct CDR3 sequences, about 14% seen once; the top ten hold roughly 10%. The sequence derives from a woman between 18 and 30 years old with Graves' hyperthyroidism. The V and J genes are TRBV27 and TRBJ1-1, with TRBD1 matching over 8 bases. The material sequenced was blood. The CDR3, as DNA: TGTGCCAGCAGTTGGGGGACAGGTGCGAACACTGAAGCTTTCTTT. It specifies CASSWGTGANTEAFF.